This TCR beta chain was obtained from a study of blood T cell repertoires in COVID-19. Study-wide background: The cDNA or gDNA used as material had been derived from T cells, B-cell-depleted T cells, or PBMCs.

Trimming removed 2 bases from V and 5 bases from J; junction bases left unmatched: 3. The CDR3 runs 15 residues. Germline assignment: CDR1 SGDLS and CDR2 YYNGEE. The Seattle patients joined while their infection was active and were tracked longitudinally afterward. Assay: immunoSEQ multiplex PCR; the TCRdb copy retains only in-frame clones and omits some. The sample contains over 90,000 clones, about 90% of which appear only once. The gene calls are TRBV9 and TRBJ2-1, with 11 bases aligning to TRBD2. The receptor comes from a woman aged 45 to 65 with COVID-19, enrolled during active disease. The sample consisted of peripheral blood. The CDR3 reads CASSVSGGANNEQFF. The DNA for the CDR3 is TGTGCCAGCAGCGTTAGCGGGGGGGCCAACAATGAGCAGTTCTTC.